Detailed here is one TCR beta chain. This entry is derived from a study of shared clonotypes between healthy human individuals. Profiling relied on immunoSEQ multiplex PCR, and the TCRdb table lists in-frame clones only, not all of them. The sample lists some 2 million clones, roughly 95% seen once, with 0.9% to 1.4% in the top ten. Naive CD8 cells lacked CD45RO and underwent positive selection for CCR7, leaving out terminally differentiated effector memory CD45RA+ cells. What was sequenced was naive CD8+ T cells sorted from blood. The clonotype originates from a man between 18 and 35 years old in good health.

The CDR3 coding sequence is TGTGCCAGCAGCTCGCGTGAGGCCTCCTCCTACAATGAGCAGTTCTTC. It encodes CASSSREASSYNEQFF. This chain links TRBV7-3 with TRBJ2-1, with unresolved D. This CDR3 has 16 amino acids. Trimming removed 4 bases at V and 0 bases at J, with 13 bases between. CDR1 is SGHTA and CDR2 is FQGTGA in the germline V gene.